These 25 T cell receptor beta chains were all obtained from the same sample, sequenced in a study of glioma-infiltrating T cells after dendritic cell vaccination. The assay was immunoSEQ multiplex PCR, and TCRdb's table has in-frame clones only and misses some. The profile covers around 96,000 clones, with over 60% appearing a single time and about 6.5% taken by the ten largest. This specimen was blood, taken before dendritic cell vaccination. Receptor source: a human donor with glioblastoma.

As DNA, the CDR3 is TGCAGCGTTGGGGGACAGGGGATAACTAACTATGGCTACACCTTC. Encoded protein: CSVGGQGITNYGYTF. This rearrangement joins TRBV29-1 to TRBJ1-2; 10 bases line up with TRBD1. The germline CDR1 and CDR2 sequences are SQVTM and ANQGSEA. The V and J ends lost 4 bases and 0 bases, in that order; junction bases with no gene match: 5. This CDR3 contains 15 residues. The full variable domain, its missing parts supplied by reference TRBV29-1 and TRBJ1-2, is SAVISQKPSRDICQRGTSLTIQCQVDSQVTMMFWYRQQPGQSLTLIATANQGSEATYESGFVIDKFPISRPNLTFSTLTVSNMSPEDSSIYLCSVGGQGITNYGYTFGSGTRLTVV.

The CDR3 DNA follows: TGCGCCAGCAGCCAGGGCTCCGGGACAGGGTTAGAGACCCAGTACTTC. It codes for CASSQGSGTGLETQYF. V gene TRBV4-1 combines with J gene TRBJ2-5, with 9 nucleotides matching TRBD1. V shed 3 bases, J shed 4 bases, and the junction held 9 bases outside the gene matches. The length of the CDR3 is 16 residues. Germline loops: CDR1 MGHRA, CDR2 YSYEKL.

This clone was found a few times. The chain joins TRBV10-3 to TRBJ1-1; tentative D call: TRBD1 (5 bases). V dropped 5 bases and J dropped 1 base, with 17 bases sitting between them. CDR1 is ENHRY and CDR2 is SYGVKD in the germline V gene. This CDR3 spans 16 amino acids. Written as DNA, the CDR3 is TGTGCCATCAGTAGGGAAGGGGTTGGCTCGAACACTGAAGCTTTCTTT. It is translated as CAISREGVGSNTEAFF.

Comments on this clone: One end of the junction fails to match germline, which may point to a read error. The genes are TRBV7-2 and TRBJ2-3, with 12 nucleotides matching TRBD2. Germline V gene lookup returns CDR1 SGHTA and CDR2 FQGNSA. The length of the CDR3 is 14 residues. The CDR3 loop is CASSLAGGPTRQYF. Written as DNA, the CDR3 is TGTGCCAGCAGCCTAGCGGGGGGGCCTACACGGCAGTATTTT.

The chain employs TRBV18 and TRBJ1-1; D not resolved. The CDR3 spans 15 residues. Deletions cut 3 bases from V and 2 bases from J, with 13 bases between. The germline V gene has CDR1 KGHSH and CDR2 LQKENI. The CDR3: CASSPIDNLNTEAFF. The DNA for the CDR3 is TGTGCCAGCTCACCGATCGACAACCTTAACACTGAAGCTTTCTTT.

The rearrangement uses TRBV21-1 and TRBJ2-3; the tabulated D call, TRBD1, remains unverified against the DNA. TRBV21-1 is marked as a pseudogene. CDR3 length: 18 amino acids. CDR3 sequence (DNA): TGTGCCACGAATCAACTTTTACAGGGGGCTAGGAGCACAGATACGCAGTATTTT. As protein: CATNQLLQGARSTDTQYF.

The chain carries TRBV7-8 and TRBJ2-7; TRBD1 might be the D (6 bases). The germline V gene encodes CDR1 SGHVS and CDR2 FQNEAQ. This CDR3 spans 15 amino acids. Trimming pared 5 bases from V and 2 bases from J, leaving 16 bases between. The chain's CDR3 is CASSQPGTTTYEQYF. CDR3 bases: TGTGCCAGCAGCCAACCTGGGACAACCACCTACGAGCAGTACTTC.

This clone has only a few counts. CDR3 amino acids: CASSETMNTEAFF. The CDR3 DNA reads TGTGCCAGCAGTGAGACAATGAACACTGAAGCTTTCTTT. The chain carries TRBV6-4 and TRBJ1-1; D is ambiguous. In germline, CDR1 is MRHNA, CDR2 SNTAGT. V was cut by 3 bases and J by 0 bases, with 5 bases left in between. The CDR3 is made up of 13 amino acids.

The rearrangement links TRBV6-5 to TRBJ2-7; D may be TRBD2 (6 bases). The CDR3 loop spans 14 amino acids. Germline CDR1 is MNHEY and CDR2 is SVGAGI. Trimming stripped 4 bases from V and 2 bases from J, with 12 bases between. CDR3 residues: CASSWGLGAYEQYF. The CDR3 DNA follows: TGTGCCAGCAGTTGGGGACTGGGGGCCTACGAGCAGTACTTC.

This clone has a handful of counts. The chain employs TRBV6-5 and TRBJ2-7, with D tentatively TRBD2 (6 bases). The germline gives CDR1 MNHEY, CDR2 SVGAGI. This CDR3 contains 14 residues. Trimming cost V 5 bases and J 3 bases, with 14 bases left between them. The CDR3 loop reads CASSRERMDYEQYF. In nucleotides, the CDR3 is TGTGCCAGCAGTCGGGAGCGGATGGACTACGAGCAGTACTTC.

The chain combines TRBV6-5 with TRBJ2-7; 7 bases line up with TRBD2. Germline CDR1 MNHEY, CDR2 SVGAGI. V was pared by 4 bases and J by 5 bases, with 2 bases of the junction left unmatched. This CDR3 has 12 amino acids. CDR3 region: CASSWGGDEQYF. For the CDR3, the DNA is TGTGCCAGCAGTTGGGGGGGGGACGAGCAGTACTTC.

The chain carries TRBV7-9 and TRBJ2-1; 9 bases are a match to TRBD2. Germline V gives CDR1 SEHNR, CDR2 FQNEAQ (reference sequence). Trimming took 3 bases from V and 3 from J; bases not matched to a gene: 3. This CDR3 has 15 amino acids. CDR3 in DNA: TGTGCCAGCAGCTTGGGGACTAGCCTCTACAATGAGCAGTTCTTC. Translation: CASSLGTSLYNEQFF.

This chain links TRBV18 with TRBJ1-1; 9 bases map to TRBD1. CDR3 size: 13 residues. Germline assignment: CDR1 KGHSH and CDR2 LQKENI. With 2 bases clipped from V and 11 bases from J, the junction kept 6 bases outside the gene matches. The CDR3 DNA sequence: TGTGCCAGCTCACCAGGACAGGGGCGTGTGGCTTTCTTT. It translates to CASSPGQGRVAFF.

The chain combines TRBV19 with TRBJ1-5; no firm D call. This CDR3 region has 13 residues. V dropped 4 bases and J dropped 3 bases, with 7 bases sitting between them. Germline lookup yields CDR1 LNHDA and CDR2 SQIVND (reference sequence). The CDR3 DNA sequence: TGTGCCAGTAGTACTAGACTCAATCAGCCCCAGCATTTT. Its protein is CASSTRLNQPQHF.

The chain links TRBV7-2 to TRBJ2-4; no reliable D call. Germline V gene lookup returns CDR1 SGHTA and CDR2 FQGNSA. Trimming cost V 5 bases and J 14 bases, with 19 bases left between them. CDR3 length equals 13 residues. The CDR3 reads CASSIQPSGREYF. The CDR3 DNA is TGTGCCAGCAGCATCCAGCCGTCCGGTCGGGAGTACTTC.

The chain employs TRBV29-1 and TRBJ2-7; D not resolved. The CDR3 loop spans 15 amino acids. Germline V CDR1 and CDR2: SQVTM, ANQGSEA. The V end was cut by 2 bases, the J end by 2 bases, with 16 bases between. In nucleotides, the CDR3 is TGCAGCGTTGAAATCGCGGTCCTAGATCCCTACGAGCAGTACTTC. Translated: CSVEIAVLDPYEQYF.

The chain employs TRBV29-1 and TRBJ2-5, with 14 positions matching TRBD2. The end of the DNA fits TRBJ2-7 better, so the J call may be wrong. Germline V gene sequence: CDR1 SQVTM, CDR2 ANQGSEA. CDR3 length: 14 residues. The CDR3 spells CSVTGTSGSNEQYF. In nucleotides, the CDR3 is TGCAGCGTTACCGGGACTAGCGGGAGTAACGAGCAGTACTTC.

The chain links TRBV19 to TRBJ1-3; D might be TRBD1 (5 bases). V was clipped by 4 bases and J by 0 bases, with 13 bases between them. Germline values: CDR1 LNHDA, CDR2 SQIVND (reference sequence). The CDR3 spans 16 residues. CDR3 DNA: TGTGCCAGTAGTACGAAGGGGCCAAGCTCTGGAAACACCATATATTTT. The encoded protein is CASSTKGPSSGNTIYF.

V gene TRBV30 combines with J gene TRBJ2-5; the D gene is possibly TRBD1 (6 bases). The V end was cut by 2 bases, the J end by 5 bases, with 18 bases between. CDR3 size: 15 residues. Germline lookup yields CDR1 GTSNPN and CDR2 SVGIG (reference sequence). In DNA form, the CDR3 reads TGTGCCTGGAGTTCCGGGACAAATGGTCTGGAGACCCAGTACTTC. Translation gives CAWSSGTNGLETQYF.

The CDR3 loop is CASSYPATGTGELFF. The CDR3 DNA reads as TGTGCCAGCAGCTACCCCGCGACCGGGACCGGGGAGCTGTTTTTT. The chain carries TRBV7-6 and TRBJ2-2; D gene unclear. This CDR3 contains 15 residues. V was cut by 4 bases and J by 5 bases, with 14 bases left in between. CDR1 is SGHVS, CDR2 FNYEAQ, per germline.

The chain couples TRBV5-1 to TRBJ1-2, with TRBD1 matching 7 bases. CDR1 and CDR2 from the germline V gene are SGHRS and YFSETQ. Trimming took 0 bases from V and 4 from J; bases not matched to a gene: 6. This CDR3 is 15 amino acids long. The CDR3 DNA follows: TGCGCCAGCAGCTTGGAGGGGGCCTCGGGCTATGGCTACACCTTC. Its translation is CASSLEGASGYGYTF.

The rearrangement links TRBV27 to TRBJ2-1; 12 nucleotides match TRBD2. Per germline, CDR1 MNHEY and CDR2 SMNVEV (reference sequence). Unmatched junction bases numbered 11, after V lost 4 bases and J lost 4 bases. The CDR3 sequence is 18 residues long. Written as DNA, the CDR3 is TGTGCCAGCAGTTCCACCCCCGGACTAGCGGGAAATTACAATGAGCAGTTCTTC. Encoded protein: CASSSTPGLAGNYNEQFF.

The CDR3 region has the DNA TGTGCTAGTGGTTTGGTCCCCCTTGGAGGGCCCCTCACCTTC. Protein product: CASGLVPLGGPLTF. The V and J genes are TRBV12-5 and TRBJ1-2; D gene ambiguous. The CDR3 consists of 14 residues. CDR1 LGHNT and CDR2 FRNRAP come from the germline V gene. The V end was cut by 0 bases, the J end by 13 bases, with 18 bases between.

The chain couples TRBV4-2 to TRBJ1-1; 7 bases are a match to TRBD1. The germline V gene has CDR1 LGHNA and CDR2 YNFKEQ. This CDR3 comprises 15 residues. V shed 2 bases and J 0 bases; nucleotides not matched to a gene: 3. CDR3 in amino acids: CASSQPGQVNTEAFF. CDR3 coding DNA: TGTGCCAGCAGCCAACCAGGACAGGTGAACACTGAAGCTTTCTTT.

The rearrangement uses TRBV2 and TRBJ2-2, with D maybe TRBD1 (5 bases). The V end was cut by 6 bases, the J end by 6 bases, with 11 bases between. Germline CDR1 is SNHLY and CDR2 is FYNNEI. CDR3 length equals 13 residues. The CDR3 here is CASSAGLPGELFF. CDR3 DNA sequence: TGTGCCAGCAGCGCAGGGCTCCCCGGGGAGCTGTTTTTT.